One sample yielded the 30 T cell receptor beta chains listed below, sequenced in a study of cytomegalovirus exposure and HLA in healthy donors. The primer mix had 60 Vbeta and 13 Jbeta primers. Data came from immunoSEQ multiplex PCR; TCRdb stores just in-frame clones and leaves some out. The sample consists of 130,000 or so clones, 75% to 85% of them appearing once. The sequencing input was PBMCs. The receptor set was obtained from a woman aged 40-49 years in good health and CMV-seronegative.

As for this clone: Other DNA sequences in the same sample also yield this CDR3. CDR3 loop: CASSEHGTVADGYTF. The CDR3 region has the DNA TGTGCCAGCAGTGAACACGGGACAGTAGCTGATGGCTACACCTTC. V is TRBV6-1 and J is TRBJ1-2; 7 positions match TRBD1. V lost 2 bases and J lost 6; bases outside the gene matches: 9. The length of the CDR3 is 15 residues. Germline CDR1 reads MNHNS; CDR2 reads SASEGT.

The gene calls are TRBV5-1 and TRBJ1-4, with 11 bases identical to TRBD1. Germline V lookup: CDR1 SGHRS, CDR2 YFSETQ. Trimming at V came to 0 bases and at J to 10 bases, leaving 5 bases not matched to a gene. The CDR3 contains 15 residues. DNA for the CDR3: TGCGCCAGCAGCTTGGCTACCGGGACAGGGGGAAAACTGTTTTTT. Translation: CASSLATGTGGKLFF.

This clone was picked up a small number of times. The chain joins TRBV6-5 to TRBJ2-7; TRBD2 aligns across 8 bases. J gave up 0 bases and V 2 bases, and 0 bases lay outside the gene matches. CDR3 size: 14 residues. Germline CDR1 is MNHEY and CDR2 is SVGAGI. DNA of the CDR3: TGTGCCAGCAGTTACAGCGGGGGCTCCTACGAGCAGTACTTC. Translating gives CASSYSGGSYEQYF.

On this clone itself: Distinct nucleotide sequences in the sample also encode this CDR3. The V and J genes are TRBV5-1 and TRBJ1-2; TRBD1 matches 9 bases. Trimming removed 3 bases from V and 2 bases from J; junction bases left unmatched: 2. The CDR3 totals 14 residues. Germline loops: CDR1 SGHRS, CDR2 YFSETQ. CDR3 coding DNA: TGCGCCAGCAGCTCCGGACAGGGGAACTATGGCTACACCTTC. The encoded protein is CASSSGQGNYGYTF.

The table lists this clone with a few counts. This chain uses TRBV5-1 with TRBJ1-4; no clear D gene. CDR1 and CDR2 from the germline V gene are SGHRS and YFSETQ. V shed 5 bases and J shed 3 bases, with 17 bases lying between them. The CDR3 length is 16 residues. This CDR3 reads CASSPGPGSANEKLFF. The CDR3 DNA is TGCGCCAGCAGTCCCGGGCCTGGGAGTGCTAATGAAAAACTGTTTTTT.

The genes are TRBV29-1 and TRBJ2-3; weak D call: TRBD2 (6 bases). Germline V lookup: CDR1 SQVTM, CDR2 ANQGSEA. The CDR3 contains 13 residues. V gave up 7 bases and J gave up 4 bases, with 15 bases separating them. CDR3 DNA: TGCAGCGGGAGGAGGGATAGGGCAGATACGCAGTATTTT. Amino acids: CSGRRDRADTQYF.

The chain joins TRBV27 to TRBJ1-1; D possibly corresponds to TRBD1 (6 bases). The CDR3 is 13 residues long. With 5 bases removed from V and 10 bases from J, the gap between germline ends came to 17 bases. Germline loops: CDR1 MNHEY, CDR2 SMNVEV (reference sequence). CDR3 nucleotides: TGTGCCAGCAGTGGCGGCCAAAGGGGGGGAGCTTTCTTT. This sequence encodes CASSGGQRGGAFF.

CDR3: CASSETGDFYGYTF. The CDR3 nucleotides are TGCGCCAGCAGTGAGACAGGTGACTTCTATGGCTACACCTTC. The chain recombines TRBV10-1 with TRBJ1-2; TRBD1 might be the D (5 bases). This CDR3 comprises 14 residues. V shed 2 bases and J shed 4 bases, with 11 bases lying between them. Per the germline V gene, CDR1 is WNHNN and CDR2 is SYGVQD (reference sequence).

The CDR3 coding sequence is TGTGCCAGCAGTTTAATATTCGGCGGATATAATTCACCCCTCCACTTT. Encoded protein: CASSLIFGGYNSPLHF. The chain carries TRBV28 and TRBJ1-6; the D is unclear. The V and J ends lost 2 bases and 4 bases respectively, with 12 bases between them. This CDR3 has 16 residues. Germline V CDR1 and CDR2: MDHEN, SYDVKM.

This clone is a singleton in its sample. In nucleotides, the CDR3 is TGTGCCAGCAGTTTCCGGGGTACTGAAGCTTTCTTT. Amino acids: CASSFRGTEAFF. The chain couples TRBV28 to TRBJ1-1; unclear D gene. This CDR3 contains 12 residues. V lost 3 bases and J 5 bases, leaving 7 bases between the germline ends. Germline V gene lookup returns CDR1 MDHEN and CDR2 SYDVKM.

This clone was seen only a few times. The chain is built from TRBV6-5 and TRBJ1-2; 8 bases line up with TRBD1. CDR1 MNHEY and CDR2 SVGAGI come from the germline V gene. V gave up 6 bases and J gave up 6 bases; unmatched junction bases: 9. The CDR3 covers 14 residues. The CDR3 here is CASRRRDRNHGYTF. As DNA, the CDR3 is TGTGCCAGCAGACGCCGGGACAGGAACCATGGCTACACCTTC.

Worth noting for this clone: The junction does not match germline at one end; this may be a read error. Within the sample, other DNA sequences also encode this same CDR3. The chain uses TRBV28 and TRBJ1-5, with 10 bases matching TRBD1. The CDR3 is made up of 15 amino acids. Germline V lookup: CDR1 MDHEN, CDR2 SYDVKM. Here the CDR3 DNA reads TGTGCCAGCAGTCCCGGGACAGGGGATAATCAGCCCCAGCACTTT. Translation: CASSPGTGDNQPQHF.

The chain recombines TRBV5-1 with TRBJ1-4; unclear D gene. The CDR3 covers 14 residues. Germline-derived CDR1 and CDR2 are SGHRS and YFSETQ. V lost 4 bases, J lost 7 bases, and 14 bases lay in between. CDR3 nucleotide sequence: TGCGCCAGCAGCGTCCTTTCTACCCGTGAAAAACTGTTTTTT. Protein: CASSVLSTREKLFF.

The V gene is TRBV30, the J gene TRBJ2-1; D remains unclear. Germline lookup yields CDR1 GTSNPN and CDR2 SVGIG (reference sequence). V was clipped by 6 bases and J by 7 bases, with 13 bases between them. The CDR3 is made up of 12 amino acids. The CDR3 coding sequence is TGTGCCTGCCCATCATCTAATAATGAGCAGTTCTTC. As protein: CACPSSNNEQFF.

The chain couples TRBV10-2 to TRBJ2-7; D may be TRBD1 (6 bases). Germline-derived CDR1 and CDR2 are WSHSY and SAAADI. V was trimmed by 6 bases and J by 3 bases, leaving 9 bases between them. The CDR3 runs 12 residues. CDR3 DNA sequence: TGCGCCAGCAGGGACAGCTACTACGAGCAGTACTTC. Its translation: CASRDSYYEQYF.

The DNA of the CDR3 is TGTGCCAGCAGTTACTCGGGGGCCGAGGAGACCCAGTACTTC. It translates to CASSYSGAEETQYF. The rearrangement links TRBV6-5 to TRBJ2-5; perhaps TRBD1 as D (6 bases). V lost 0 bases and J 5 bases, leaving 10 bases between the germline ends. This CDR3 region has 14 residues. CDR1 and CDR2 (germline): MNHEY, SVGAGI.

This chain uses TRBV30 with TRBJ1-3, with D hard to call. Germline loops: CDR1 GTSNPN, CDR2 SVGIG (reference sequence). There are 17 residues in the CDR3. V lost 0 bases and J 3 bases, leaving 18 bases between the germline ends. CDR3 coding DNA: TGTGCCTGGAGTGTACCCGCGGTCGGCAGAGTTGGAAACACCATATATTTT. Encoded protein: CAWSVPAVGRVGNTIYF.

The V gene is TRBV30, the J gene TRBJ1-1, with D uncertain. Between the trimmed V and J ends, which lost 2 bases and 6 bases, there was a span of 10 bases. The CDR3 loop spans 12 amino acids. The V gene's germline CDR1 is GTSNPN and CDR2 SVGIG (reference sequence). CDR3 loop: CAWSTGYAEAFF. The DNA of the CDR3 is TGTGCCTGGAGTACGGGGTACGCTGAAGCTTTCTTT.

The rearrangement uses TRBV29-1 and TRBJ1-1; 9 positions match TRBD1. This CDR3 spans 12 amino acids. Germline CDR1 reads SQVTM; CDR2 reads ANQGSEA. J lost 11 bases, V lost 2 bases, and 6 bases had no gene match. This CDR3 is CSVESSGTGAFF. The CDR3 region has the DNA TGCAGCGTTGAATCTTCCGGGACAGGGGCTTTCTTT.

This chain joins TRBV2 and TRBJ1-5, with 7 nucleotides matching TRBD1. Germline trimming cut 4 bases from V and 2 bases from J; bases unmatched to any gene: 14. Germline CDR1 and CDR2: SNHLY and FYNNEI. The CDR3 is 18 amino acids. CDR3 region: CASSASPDRLLRNQPQHF. CDR3 in DNA: TGTGCCAGCAGTGCCAGCCCGGACAGGCTACTCCGCAATCAGCCCCAGCATTTT.

J is TRBJ2-6 and V is TRBV27; D might be TRBD1 (5 bases). The CDR3 spans 18 residues. Trimming took 4 bases from V and 0 from J, leaving 16 bases between them. Germline CDR1 reads MNHEY; CDR2 reads SMNVEV (reference sequence). The CDR3 nucleotides are TGTGCCAGCAGTTGGGCGCAGGGTTACCACTCTGGGGCCAACGTCCTGACTTTC. Protein: CASSWAQGYHSGANVLTF.

The V and J genes are TRBV18 and TRBJ1-2, with a weak D call TRBD1 (6 bases). Per the germline V gene, CDR1 is KGHSH and CDR2 is LQKENI. This CDR3 is 15 amino acids long. V was trimmed by 3 bases and J by 3 bases, leaving 14 bases between them. CDR3 protein: CASSPGRDIHYGYTF. The CDR3 nucleotides read TGTGCCAGCTCACCGGGCAGGGACATTCACTATGGCTACACCTTC.

This clone was seen a few times. V is TRBV7-9 and J is TRBJ1-4, with 11 nucleotides matching TRBD1. CDR1 is SEHNR, CDR2 FQNEAQ, per germline (reference sequence). The CDR3 spans 15 residues. J lost 5 bases, V lost 6 bases, and 5 bases had no gene match. CDR3 sequence reads: CASRYGTGGNEKLFF. CDR3 DNA sequence: TGTGCCAGCAGATATGGGACAGGGGGAAATGAAAAACTGTTTTTT.

Worth noting for this clone: The germline gene is not matched at one end of the junction; a read error may be the cause. This sequence joins TRBV7-9 and TRBJ1-2; unclear D gene. CDR1 is SEHNR, CDR2 FQNEAQ, per germline (reference sequence). This CDR3 comprises 11 residues. CDR3 DNA sequence: TGTGCCAGCAGCTTCCCCCGGGAAGTCAACTTC. This gives the protein CASSFPREVNF.

V usage is TRBV5-8 and J usage is TRBJ1-4, with 8 bases that match TRBD1. V lost 4 bases and J lost 5; bases outside the gene matches: 4. Germline values: CDR1 SGHTS, CDR2 YDEGEE. CDR3 size: 14 residues. The CDR3 is CASSLTGVNEKLFF. CDR3 DNA: TGTGCCAGCAGCCTGACAGGGGTAAATGAAAAACTGTTTTTT.

V gene TRBV5-1 combines with J gene TRBJ1-1; TRBD1 might be the D (5 bases). V was clipped by 0 bases and J by 13 bases, with 16 bases between them. The CDR3 spans 13 residues. Germline V gene data show CDR1 as SGHRS and CDR2 as YFSETQ. The CDR3 loop is CASSLAGGDGGFF. The DNA of the CDR3 is TGCGCCAGCAGCTTGGCCGGGGGGGATGGCGGTTTCTTT.

This clone was detected a few times. The rearrangement uses TRBV6-5 and TRBJ1-6; D remains unclear. V dropped 4 bases and J dropped 8 bases, with 12 bases sitting between them. Germline V lookup: CDR1 MNHEY, CDR2 SVGAGI. This CDR3 has 14 residues. This CDR3 is CASSLGQYYSPLHF. The CDR3 DNA follows: TGTGCCAGCAGTTTGGGCCAGTATTATTCACCCCTCCACTTT.

This chain links TRBV5-6 with TRBJ1-1, with a weak D call TRBD1 (6 bases). Germline CDR1 SGHDT, CDR2 YYEEEE. CDR3 length equals 14 residues. V gave up 1 base and J gave up 5 bases, with 12 bases separating them. CDR3: CASSLLGAGTEAFF. Written as DNA, the CDR3 is TGTGCCAGCAGCTTGCTGGGGGCAGGAACTGAAGCTTTCTTT.

The table lists this clone with a few counts. The chain employs TRBV7-2 and TRBJ1-1, with D perhaps TRBD1 (6 bases). Germline CDR1 SGHTA, CDR2 FQGNSA. This CDR3 has 14 residues. V shed 2 bases and J shed 0 bases, with 7 bases lying between them. The CDR3 DNA is TGTGCCAGCAGCTTACAGGGGATGAACACTGAAGCTTTCTTT. It encodes CASSLQGMNTEAFF.

The chain joins TRBV4-1 to TRBJ2-7; TRBD2 agrees at 14 bases. The V gene end was trimmed by 5 bases and the J gene end by 5 bases; junction bases not matched to a gene: 5. Germline-derived CDR1 and CDR2 are MGHRA and YSYEKL. The CDR3 totals 15 residues. The CDR3 coding sequence is TGCGCCAGCAGCTCCCCGGGACTAGCGGGGGACGAGCAGTACTTC. This codes for CASSSPGLAGDEQYF.